The entry below gives a single TCR beta chain sequence along with its context. The data were taken from a study of OX40 agonist ivuxolimab in advanced cancers. Study-wide background: Patients with hepatocellular carcinoma, melanoma, renal cell or head and neck cancer made up the dose-escalation patients.

The method was immunoSEQ multiplex PCR; TCRdb's version includes in-frame clones alone and lacks a portion of them. The sample lists approximately 100,000 clones; 80% to 90% were seen once. From germline, CDR1 is SGHAT and CDR2 FQNNGV. With V trimmed by 3 bases and J by 6 bases, 0 bases remained unmatched. This CDR3 spans 13 amino acids. Sequencing was performed on CD4+ or CD8+ T cells sorted from blood, taken in a trial of the OX40 agonist ivuxolimab. The origin of this receptor is an adult with an advanced solid tumor such as melanoma, head and neck, liver or kidney cancer. V and J are TRBV11-2 and TRBJ1-4; 8 bases fit TRBD1. The CDR3 protein is CASSLDRDEKLFF. The CDR3 DNA reads TGTGCCAGCAGCTTGGACAGGGATGAAAAACTGTTTTTT.